Listed below are T cell receptor beta chains from one sample, sequenced in a study of T cell repertoires in cytomegalovirus infection. Using its own MiXCR run on the reads, TCRdb lists one record per CDR3 protein. The table includes roughly 150,000 distinct CDR3 sequences, 23% detected once. The sequenced material came from PBMCs. Receptor source: a human donor in good health (CMV status not recorded). Some clones in this sample may be carry-over from other donors' samples. The CDR3 runs from the conserved cysteine through the conserved F or W. A D gene is named only where the DNA matches it firmly. Where a row states a size, it is once, few, many or the class of an expanded clone; other rows omit it.

clone size	V gene	J gene	D gene	CDR3 protein	CDR3 DNA
few	TRBV28	TRBJ1-1	-	CASSNLVIFF	TGTGCCAGCAGTAACCTCGTTATATTCTTT
-	TRBV3-1	TRBJ2-3	TRBD2	CASSPWGLAGASITDTQYF	TGTGCCAGCAGCCCATGGGGACTAGCGGGGGCTAGTATCACAGATACGCAGTATTTT
many	TRBV6-1	TRBJ2-7	-	CASGRDTLSYEQYF	TGTGCCAGCGGCCGGGACACTCTCTCCTACGAGCAGTACTTC
-	TRBV12-3/TRBV12-4	TRBJ1-3	-	CASSSGQYSGNTIYF	TGTGCCAGCAGTTCAGGACAATACTCTGGAAACACCATATATTTT
few	TRBV12-3/TRBV12-4	TRBJ1-3	-	CASSGLKSLGNTIYF	TGTGCCAGCAGTGGTCTAAAATCGCTTGGAAACACCATATATTTT
few	TRBV3-1	TRBJ2-2	-	CASSPSSAGELFF	TGTGCCAGCAGCCCTTCCTCGGCCGGGGAGCTGTTTTTT
-	TRBV27	TRBJ2-5	-	CASSDRGGQETQYF	TGTGCCAGCAGTGACAGGGGAGGGCAAGAGACCCAGTACTTC
few	TRBV2	TRBJ1-2	-	CASSEQGNYGYTF	TGTGCCAGCAGTGAGCAGGGAAACTATGGCTACACCTTC
-	TRBV7-8	TRBJ2-3	-	CASTQRLEPTDTQYF	TGTGCCAGCACCCAGCGACTAGAACCCACAGATACGCAGTATTTT
many	TRBV27	TRBJ1-4	-	CASSLQYSITNEKLFF	TGTGCCAGCAGTTTACAGTATTCTATAACTAATGAAAAACTGTTTTTT
-	TRBV20-1	TRBJ1-2	TRBD1	CSARSGGSGYTF	TGCAGTGCTAGATCAGGGGGAAGCGGCTACACCTTC
few	TRBV12-3/TRBV12-4	TRBJ1-1	-	CASLLGPPEMTEAFF	TGTGCCAGCTTACTGGGGCCACCCGAGATGACTGAAGCTTTCTTT
few	TRBV27	TRBJ1-1	TRBD1	CASSLLTGQGAADTEAFF	TGTGCCAGCAGTTTATTGACGGGACAGGGGGCAGCGGACACTGAAGCTTTCTTT
few	TRBV20-1	TRBJ2-1	TRBD1	CSARVGLGQGAFYNEQFF	TGCAGTGCTAGGGTGGGGCTGGGACAGGGGGCATTTTACAATGAGCAGTTCTTC
-	TRBV9	TRBJ1-6	TRBD1	CASSVRDRANSPLHF	TGTGCCAGCAGCGTCCGGGACAGGGCAAATTCACCCCTCCACTTT
many	TRBV7-9	TRBJ2-7	-	CASSSGVASTSYEQYF	TGTGCCAGCAGCTCCGGGGTGGCTAGCACATCCTACGAGCAGTACTTC
many	TRBV7-3	TRBJ2-2	TRBD1	CASSFSGTVPGELFF	TGTGCCAGCAGCTTTTCCGGGACAGTTCCCGGGGAGCTGTTTTTT
many	TRBV28	TRBJ2-2	-	CASSSWGDATRTGELFF	TGTGCCAGCAGTTCTTGGGGAGACGCGACGCGCACCGGGGAGCTGTTTTTT
many	TRBV7-8	TRBJ2-7	TRBD2	CASSLGGLAGAYEQYF	TGTGCCAGCAGCTTGGGGGGACTAGCGGGCGCCTACGAGCAGTACTTC
medium-sized	TRBV7-9	TRBJ2-5	-	CASTPGSWETQYF	TGTGCCAGCACTCCAGGATCATGGGAGACCCAGTACTTC
-	TRBV29-1	TRBJ2-1	TRBD2	CSVEGVAGVSYNEQFF	TGCAGCGTTGAAGGAGTAGCGGGAGTCTCCTACAATGAGCAGTTCTTC
-	TRBV7-9	TRBJ1-1	-	CASSRANTEAFF	TGTGCCAGCAGCCGGGCCAACACTGAAGCTTTCTTT
many	TRBV7-2	TRBJ1-3	TRBD1	CASSSGTGVGGNTIYF	TGTGCCAGCAGCTCCGGGACAGGGGTCGGTGGAAACACCATATATTTT
-	TRBV11-2	TRBJ2-3	-	CASSWTGSGTDTQYF	TGTGCCAGCAGCTGGACTGGATCTGGCACAGATACGCAGTATTTT
-	TRBV29-1	TRBJ2-6	TRBD1	CSVVDRVTSGANVLTF	TGCAGCGTTGTCGACAGGGTGACCTCTGGGGCCAACGTCCTGACTTTC
-	TRBV20-1	TRBJ2-5	-	CSASPRGGVKETQYF	TGCAGTGCCAGCCCGAGAGGGGGGGTAAAAGAGACCCAGTACTTC
-	TRBV28	TRBJ2-5	TRBD2	CASSALAGEETQYF	TGTGCCAGCAGTGCGCTAGCGGGAGAAGAGACCCAGTACTTC
once	TRBV12-3/TRBV12-4	TRBJ2-3	-	CASSRGTYSTDTQYF	TGTGCCAGCAGCCGCGGGACATACAGCACAGATACGCAGTATTTT
many	TRBV27	TRBJ1-1	-	CASSFGRTAEAFF	TGTGCCAGCAGTTTTGGACGGACCGCTGAAGCTTTCTTT
few	TRBV5-1	TRBJ2-1	-	CASSLAGTDNEQFF	TGCGCCAGCAGCTTGGCCGGGACTGACAATGAGCAGTTCTTC
many	TRBV7-2	TRBJ2-5	-	CASSSRYQETQYF	TGTGCCAGCAGCTCTAGGTACCAAGAGACCCAGTACTTC
-	TRBV28	TRBJ2-5	TRBD2	CASSRTSLVETQYF	TGTGCCAGCAGTCGGACTAGTCTGGTGGAGACCCAGTACTTC
few	TRBV5-5	TRBJ2-3	-	CASSLAVRTSTDTQYF	TGTGCCAGCAGCTTGGCGGTCCGGACTAGCACAGATACGCAGTATTTT
few	TRBV6-1	TRBJ2-1	TRBD2	CASRGTSGANEQFF	TGTGCCAGCAGAGGGACTAGCGGGGCAAATGAGCAGTTCTTC
few	TRBV20-1	TRBJ2-3	TRBD2	CSAGGAVASTDTQYF	TGCAGTGCCGGGGGGGCAGTCGCTAGCACAGATACGCAGTATTTT
-	TRBV28	TRBJ1-2	-	CASSLGGIRVNYGYTF	TGTGCCAGCAGTTTAGGGGGGATCCGGGTGAACTATGGCTACACCTTC
few	TRBV28	TRBJ2-4	TRBD2	CASSLWSGRKRGLAKNIQYF	TGTGCCAGCAGTTTATGGAGCGGGAGGAAGCGGGGTCTAGCCAAAAACATTCAGTACTTC
few	TRBV12-3/TRBV12-4	TRBJ2-6	-	CASSPRQLDSLSGANVLTF	TGTGCCAGCAGTCCGCGACAGTTGGACTCCCTCTCTGGGGCCAACGTCCTGACTTTC
few	TRBV6-5	TRBJ1-1	TRBD1	CASIRGDRMNTEAFF	TGTGCCAGCATTCGAGGGGACAGGATGAACACTGAAGCTTTCTTT
few	TRBV12-3/TRBV12-4	TRBJ1-5	TRBD1	CASSRQGGAQPQHF	TGTGCCAGCAGTCGACAGGGTGGGGCTCAGCCCCAGCATTTT
few	TRBV20-1	TRBJ2-5	-	CSAQVGTQYF	TGCAGTGCCCAGGTGGGGACCCAGTACTTC
-	TRBV12-3/TRBV12-4	TRBJ2-6	-	CASSLGANVLTF	TGTGCCAGCAGTCTTGGGGCCAACGTCCTGACTTTC
-	TRBV19	TRBJ2-2	-	CASSTGAYTGELFF	TGTGCCAGTAGTACTGGGGCCTACACCGGGGAGCTGTTTTTT
-	TRBV2	TRBJ2-2	-	CASSADRYTGELFF	TGTGCCAGCAGCGCCGACAGGTACACCGGGGAGCTGTTTTTT
-	TRBV5-1	TRBJ2-3	-	CASSLDGASKDTQYF	TGCGCCAGCAGCTTGGATGGGGCCTCAAAAGATACGCAGTATTTT
-	TRBV6-5	TRBJ1-1	-	CASSRERVTEAFF	TGTGCCAGCAGCCGGGAGAGGGTCACTGAAGCTTTCTTT
-	TRBV6-1	TRBJ1-2	TRBD1	CASRTPTGSYGYTF	TGTGCCAGCAGAACTCCGACAGGGTCCTATGGCTACACCTTC
-	TRBV14	TRBJ2-5	-	CASSPYSGGETQYF	TGTGCCAGCAGCCCATATTCTGGCGGGGAGACCCAGTACTTC
-	TRBV27	TRBJ2-5	-	CASSQGRAQYF	TGTGCCAGCAGTCAGGGTAGAGCCCAGTACTTC
-	TRBV4-1	TRBJ2-1	-	CASSPNERAHNEQFF	TGTGCCAGCAGCCCTAATGAACGGGCCCACAATGAGCAGTTCTTC
-	TRBV7-8	TRBJ1-4	-	CASSFRAGIRNEKLFF	TGTGCCAGCAGCTTTAGGGCGGGGATCCGGAATGAAAAACTGTTTTTT
few	TRBV20-1	TRBJ2-1	-	CSARRAGNEQFF	TGCAGTGCTAGGAGGGCTGGCAATGAGCAGTTCTTC
many	TRBV7-6	TRBJ1-1	-	CASSTGGVNTEAFF	TGTGCCAGCAGCACCGGGGGGGTGAACACTGAAGCTTTCTTT
many	TRBV7-8	TRBJ2-5	-	CASSPYYGVQETQYF	TGTGCCAGCAGCCCATATTATGGGGTCCAAGAGACCCAGTACTTC
many	TRBV7-8	TRBJ2-7	TRBD1	CASSTSGQGAGEQYF	TGTGCCAGCTCCACCTCGGGACAGGGGGCCGGGGAGCAGTACTTC